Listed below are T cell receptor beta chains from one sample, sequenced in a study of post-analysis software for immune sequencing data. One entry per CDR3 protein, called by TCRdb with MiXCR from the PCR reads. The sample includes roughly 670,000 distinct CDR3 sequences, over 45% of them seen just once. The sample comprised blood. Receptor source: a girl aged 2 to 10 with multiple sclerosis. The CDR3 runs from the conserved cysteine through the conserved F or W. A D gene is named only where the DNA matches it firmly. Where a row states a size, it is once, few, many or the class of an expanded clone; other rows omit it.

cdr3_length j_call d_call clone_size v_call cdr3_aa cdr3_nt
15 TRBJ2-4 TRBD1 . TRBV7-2 CASSLGTGLGVIQYF TGTGCCAGCAGCTTAGGGACAGGGTTAGGGGTCATTCAGTACTTC
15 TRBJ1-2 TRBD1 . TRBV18 CASSPGGQGAYGYTF TGTGCCAGCTCACCAGGGGGACAGGGGGCGTATGGCTACACCTTC
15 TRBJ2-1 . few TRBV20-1 CSARDKFPAGNEQFF TGCAGTGCTAGAGATAAATTCCCAGCCGGGAATGAGCAGTTCTTC
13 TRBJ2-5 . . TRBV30 CAWTEPGRETQYF TGTGCCTGGACCGAACCTGGGCGAGAGACCCAGTACTTC
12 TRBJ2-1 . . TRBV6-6 CASSYRGSEQFF TGTGCCAGCAGTTACAGGGGTAGTGAGCAGTTCTTC
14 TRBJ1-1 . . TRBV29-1 CSGGHGLMNTEAFF TGCAGCGGCGGACACGGGCTAATGAACACTGAAGCTTTCTTT
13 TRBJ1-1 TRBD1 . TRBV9 CASRGQGNTEAFF TGTGCCAGTCGGGGACAGGGCAACACTGAAGCTTTCTTT
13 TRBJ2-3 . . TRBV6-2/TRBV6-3 CASRRKLSDTQYF TGTGCCAGCCGGAGGAAACTCTCAGATACGCAGTATTTT
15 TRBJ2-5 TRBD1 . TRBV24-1 CATSDARQGQETQYF TGTGCCACCAGTGACGCCCGACAGGGTCAAGAGACCCAGTACTTC
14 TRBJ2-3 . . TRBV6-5 CASSLSGGDNTQYF TGTGCCAGCAGCCTTTCCGGCGGGGATAACACGCAGTATTTT
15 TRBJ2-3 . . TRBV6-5 CASSYSTAVTDTQYF TGTGCCAGCAGTTACTCGACGGCGGTCACAGATACGCAGTATTTT
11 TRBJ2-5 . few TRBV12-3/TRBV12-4 CASRREETQYF TGTGCCAGCAGGCGAGAGGAGACCCAGTACTTC
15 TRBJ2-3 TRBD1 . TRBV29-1 CSVEPRGQTTDTQYF TGCAGCGTTGAACCCCGGGGACAGACCACTGATACGCAGTATTTT
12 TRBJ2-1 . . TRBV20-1 CSARRPRGEQFF TGCAGTGCTAGGCGACCCCGCGGTGAGCAGTTCTTC
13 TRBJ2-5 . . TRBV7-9 CASSQTESQTQYF TGTGCCAGCAGCCAGACTGAGAGTCAGACCCAGTACTTC
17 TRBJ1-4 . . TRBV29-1 CSVGERALGRRNEKLFF TGCAGCGTTGGAGAGAGGGCGCTGGGACGGCGTAATGAAAAACTGTTTTTT
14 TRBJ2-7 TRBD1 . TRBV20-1 CSARPTGKAFEQYF TGCAGTGCTAGACCGACAGGGAAGGCATTCGAGCAGTACTTC
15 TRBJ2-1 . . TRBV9 CASSVVPGAIHEQFF TGTGCCAGCAGCGTAGTCCCCGGGGCGATACATGAGCAGTTCTTC
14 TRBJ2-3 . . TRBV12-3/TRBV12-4 CASSFLRNTDTQYF TGTGCCAGCAGTTTCCTCAGGAACACAGATACGCAGTATTTT
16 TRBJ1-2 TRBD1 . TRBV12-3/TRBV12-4 CASSPSRGGRNYGYTF TGTGCCAGCAGCCCCAGCAGGGGGGGCCGAAACTATGGCTACACCTTC
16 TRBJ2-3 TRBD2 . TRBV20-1 CSAPPFEGGRTDTQYF TGCAGTGCCCCCCCTTTTGAGGGAGGGAGGACAGATACGCAGTATTTT
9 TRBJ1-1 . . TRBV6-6 CASGLEAFF TGTGCCAGCGGCTTGGAGGCTTTCTTT
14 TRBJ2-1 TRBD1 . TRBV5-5 CASSFGQGRHEQFF TGTGCCAGCAGCTTCGGACAGGGGAGGCATGAGCAGTTCTTC
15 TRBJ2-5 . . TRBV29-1 CSVEEVGVSQATQYF TGCAGCGTTGAAGAGGTGGGAGTGTCCCAAGCGACCCAGTACTTC
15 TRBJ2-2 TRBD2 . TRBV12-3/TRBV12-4 CASSFLAENTGELFF TGTGCCAGCAGTTTTCTAGCGGAGAACACCGGGGAGCTGTTTTTT
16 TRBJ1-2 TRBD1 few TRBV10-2 CASSTFYRGRDYGYTF TGCGCCAGCAGTACCTTCTACAGGGGGCGCGACTATGGCTACACCTTC
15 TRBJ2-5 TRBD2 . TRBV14 CASSPDRAGPETQYF TGTGCCAGCAGCCCGGATAGAGCGGGGCCAGAGACCCAGTACTTC
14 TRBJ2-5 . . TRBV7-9 CASSLSRPQETQYF TGTGCCAGCAGCTTATCCCGGCCTCAAGAGACCCAGTACTTC
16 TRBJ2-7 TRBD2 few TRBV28 CASSPGLAGPLYEQYF TGTGCCAGCAGTCCGGGACTAGCGGGTCCACTCTACGAGCAGTACTTC
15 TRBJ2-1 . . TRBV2 CASSEMGVVYNEQFF TGTGCCAGCAGTGAAATGGGGGTGGTTTACAATGAGCAGTTCTTC
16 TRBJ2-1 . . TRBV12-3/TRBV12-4 CASNTHGRGTYNEQFF TGTGCCAGCAATACACACGGGCGAGGCACCTACAATGAGCAGTTCTTC
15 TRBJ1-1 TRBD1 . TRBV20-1 CSATPQQGAGTEAFF TGCAGTGCTACCCCACAACAGGGGGCGGGGACTGAAGCTTTCTTT
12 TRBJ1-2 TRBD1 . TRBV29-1 CSVDRVNYGYTF TGCAGCGTAGACAGGGTGAACTATGGCTACACCTTC
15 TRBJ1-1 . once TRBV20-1 CSASVAGRGNTEAFF TGCAGTGCTAGTGTGGCAGGGAGGGGGAACACTGAAGCTTTCTTT
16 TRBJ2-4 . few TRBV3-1 CASSPGSLLAKNIQYF TGTGCCAGCTCTCCAGGGAGCTTGCTAGCCAAAAACATTCAGTACTTC
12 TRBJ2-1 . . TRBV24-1 CATSDFFAEQFF TGTGCCACCAGTGATTTCTTCGCCGAGCAGTTCTTC
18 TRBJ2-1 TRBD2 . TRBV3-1 CASSQPRGTSENYNEQFF TGTGCCAGCAGCCAACCCCGGGGGACTAGCGAGAACTACAATGAGCAGTTCTTC
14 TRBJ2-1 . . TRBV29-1 CSADRGQLYNEQFF TGCAGCGCTGATCGTGGACAGCTCTACAATGAGCAGTTCTTC
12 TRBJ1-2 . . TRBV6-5 CASSQSNYGYTF TGTGCCAGCAGTCAGAGTAACTATGGCTACACCTTC
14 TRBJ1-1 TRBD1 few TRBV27 CASSLTGQNTEAFF TGTGCCAGCAGTTTGACAGGGCAGAACACTGAAGCTTTCTTT
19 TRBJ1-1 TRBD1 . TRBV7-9 CASSLVAGTGGDLGTEAFF TGTGCCAGCAGCTTAGTCGCCGGGACAGGGGGCGATTTGGGGACTGAAGCTTTCTTT
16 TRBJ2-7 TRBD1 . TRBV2 CASSPDETGSPYEQYF TGTGCCAGCAGTCCGGACGAGACAGGGAGTCCCTACGAGCAGTACTTC
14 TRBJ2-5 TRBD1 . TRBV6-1 CVSSYRTGRETQYF TGTGTCAGCAGCTACCGGACAGGGCGAGAGACCCAGTACTTC
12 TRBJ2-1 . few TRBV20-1 CSARGSGEEQFF TGCAGTGCTAGAGGGAGCGGTGAGGAGCAGTTCTTC
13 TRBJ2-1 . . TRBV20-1 CSAREPPRNEQFF TGCAGTGCTAGAGAGCCCCCCCGGAATGAGCAGTTCTTC
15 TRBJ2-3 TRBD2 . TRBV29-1 CSLLTSGRVTDTQYF TGCAGCCTGCTGACTAGCGGGAGGGTCACAGATACGCAGTATTTT
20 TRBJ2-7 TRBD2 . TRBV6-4 CASSDGDGGRAYLVSYEQYF TGTGCCAGCAGTGACGGGGATGGCGGGAGGGCCTACCTTGTCTCCTACGAGCAGTACTTC
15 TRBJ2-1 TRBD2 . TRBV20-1 CSANFGGTSDNEQFF TGCAGTGCCAATTTTGGCGGGACTAGTGACAATGAGCAGTTCTTC
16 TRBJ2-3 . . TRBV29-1 CSVIVTVGPSTDTQYF TGCAGCGTTATCGTTACAGTGGGGCCTAGCACAGATACGCAGTATTTT
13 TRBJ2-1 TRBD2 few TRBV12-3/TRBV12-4 CASSLGGSNEQFF TGTGCCAGCAGTTTAGGCGGGAGCAATGAGCAGTTCTTC
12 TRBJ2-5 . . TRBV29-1 CSVGFAMETQYF TGCAGCGTTGGGTTTGCGATGGAGACCCAGTACTTC
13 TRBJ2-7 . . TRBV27 CASRDWEYGEQYF TGTGCCAGCAGGGACTGGGAGTATGGCGAGCAGTACTTC
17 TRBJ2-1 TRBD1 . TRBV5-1 CASSLGLGQGSSREQFF TGCGCCAGCAGCTTGGGGTTAGGACAGGGGAGTTCACGTGAGCAGTTCTTC